The 30 T cell receptor beta chains presented below share a single source sample, sequenced in a study of T cells in Graves' hyperthyroidism and ophthalmopathy. RNA transcripts provided the source from which TCR beta CDR3 regions were amplified. A set of HTBI primers served as the primers for a first-round RT-PCR of the TCR CDR3. Each CDR3 protein gets one entry after TCRdb re-called the multiplex PCR reads with MiXCR. The profile shows 450,000 to 700,000 distinct CDR3 sequences, under 60% of them singletons. The sequenced sample was peripheral blood or thyroid tissue (not recorded which). These receptor sequences come from an adult woman with Graves' disease, either hyperthyroidism or ophthalmopathy (not recorded which).

The rearrangement uses TRBV15 and TRBJ1-6, with D possibly being TRBD1 (5 bases). Germline V lookup: CDR1 LNHNV, CDR2 YYDKDF (reference sequence). The CDR3 spans 21 residues. The V and J ends lost 0 bases and 7 bases respectively, with 28 bases between them. DNA of the CDR3: TGTGCCACCAGCAGAGATCAGGATCGGGACTACCGCTACGAGCAAAATTCACCCCTCCACTTT. The encoded protein is CATSRDQDRDYRYEQNSPLHF.

The chain carries TRBV7-9 and TRBJ1-1, with unresolved D. CDR3 length: 13 amino acids. The V and J ends lost 5 bases and 5 bases respectively, with 12 bases between them. CDR1 is SEHNR and CDR2 is FQNEAQ in the germline V gene (reference sequence). CDR3 in DNA: TGTGCCAGCAGCAATGACGGGTGGACTGAAGCTTTCTTT. Amino acid sequence: CASSNDGWTEAFF.

The DNA of the CDR3 is TGTGCCAGCATCCTAGACAGGGCCGAGACCCAAGAGACCCAGTACTTC. This gives the protein CASILDRAETQETQYF. The rearrangement links TRBV9 to TRBJ2-5; TRBD1 matches 7 bases. Unmatched junction bases numbered 12, after V lost 6 bases and J lost 1 base. Germline V lookup: CDR1 SGDLS, CDR2 YYNGEE. The CDR3 is 16 residues long.

The V call is TRBV7-9, the J call TRBJ2-5; the D gene could be TRBD1 or TRBD2 (5 bases each). Germline loops: CDR1 SEHNR, CDR2 FQNEAQ (reference sequence). The CDR3 loop spans 13 amino acids. The V gene lost 5 bases and the J gene lost 6 bases, with 13 bases spanning the gap. CDR3 in DNA: TGTGCCAGCAGCCCCCCCCCGGGACAGACCCAGTACTTC. Its protein product is CASSPPPGQTQYF.

This clonotype was counted ten times or more. The rearrangement joins TRBV2 to TRBJ2-7; TRBD1 matches 8 bases. The junction had 14 bases not matched to a gene; V was cut back by 6 bases and J by 1 base. CDR3 length: 17 residues. Germline CDR1 SNHLY, CDR2 FYNNEI. CDR3 sequence: CASSRESGQVGSYEQYF. DNA for the CDR3: TGTGCCAGCAGCCGAGAGTCGGGACAGGTGGGGTCCTACGAGCAGTACTTC.

This clonotype has ten or more counts. This sequence joins TRBV14 and TRBJ2-5, with D perhaps matching TRBD1 (5 bases). Germline CDR1 SGHDN, CDR2 FVKESK. CDR3 length: 14 residues. V gave up 1 base and J gave up 1 base, with 7 bases separating them. The CDR3, as DNA: TGTGCCAGCAGCCAAGGGGGCAGCCAAGAGACCCAGTACTTC. Residues: CASSQGGSQETQYF.

This clonotype was seen at least ten times. The chain combines TRBV15 with TRBJ1-1; the match to TRBD1 covers 7 bases. This CDR3 has 16 residues. Germline lookup yields CDR1 LNHNV and CDR2 YYDKDF (reference sequence). V trimming: 0 bases; J trimming: 6 bases; junction bases outside the gene matches: 10. CDR3 region: CATSRDLARGIPEAFF. The CDR3, as DNA: TGTGCCACCAGCAGAGATCTGGCCAGGGGGATCCCTGAAGCTTTCTTT.

The chain combines TRBV10-3 with TRBJ2-5; D may be TRBD2 (5 bases). There are 13 residues in the CDR3. V was trimmed by 8 bases and J by 5 bases, leaving 15 bases between them. The germline V gene encodes CDR1 ENHRY and CDR2 SYGVKD. As DNA, the CDR3 is TGTGCCATCCAACTCGGGATGATGGAGACCCAGTACTTC. Residues: CAIQLGMMETQYF.

The genes are TRBV4-2 and TRBJ1-5, with no clear D. With 1 base removed from V and 0 bases from J, the gap between germline ends came to 7 bases. CDR1 and CDR2 (germline): LGHNA, YNFKEQ. The CDR3 length is 15 residues. The CDR3 DNA reads TGTGCCAGCAGCCAAGCCTACCTTAGCAATCAGCCCCAGCATTTT. Its translation: CASSQAYLSNQPQHF.

About this clonotype itself: No conserved phenylalanine or tryptophan ends this CDR3, so it is likely a read error. No DNA is shown, since the ends of the CDR3 on it are uncertain; the CDR3 is the one TCRdb lists. The chain has TRBV2 and TRBJ1-3. Termini included, the CDR3 measures 10 amino acids. In germline, CDR1 is SNHLY, CDR2 FYNNEI. The CDR3 region is CASRPGLPDT.

This clonotype was seen ten or more times. V is TRBV6-5 and J is TRBJ1-2; TRBD1 aligns across 8 bases. Germline V gene lookup returns CDR1 MNHEY and CDR2 SVGAGI. With 6 bases clipped from V and 6 bases from J, the junction kept 6 bases outside the gene matches. The CDR3 sequence is 13 residues long. This chain's CDR3 is CASSSRQGNGYTF. The CDR3 nucleotides are TGTGCCAGCAGCTCTCGACAGGGGAATGGCTACACCTTC.

This chain joins TRBV11-2 and TRBJ1-2, with D tentatively TRBD1 (6 bases). The CDR3 covers 17 residues. Trimming left V 2 bases short and J 2 bases short, with 18 bases between. Germline V gene data show CDR1 as SGHAT and CDR2 as FQNNGV. The CDR3 region is CASSLTGHPRDNYGYTF. The CDR3 nucleotides are TGTGCCAGCAGCTTAACGGGACACCCTAGAGACAACTATGGCTACACCTTC. Supplemented by reference TRBV11-2 and TRBJ1-2, the full variable domain reads EAGVAQSPRYKIIEKRQSVAFWCNPISGHATLYWYQQILGQGPKLLIQFQNNGVVDDSQLPKDRFSAERLKGVDSTLKIQPAKLEDSAVYLCASSLTGHPRDNYGYTFGSGTRLTVV.

Ten or more counts support this clonotype. The V and J genes are TRBV2 and TRBJ1-1; D is unclear. CDR3 size: 16 residues. The ends were cut back, 7 bases at V and 1 base at J, with 19 bases in the middle. Germline V gene lookup returns CDR1 SNHLY and CDR2 FYNNEI. Here the CDR3 reads CASTSRGTWGNTEAFF. Here the CDR3 DNA reads TGTGCCAGCACTAGCCGGGGTACTTGGGGGAACACTGAAGCTTTCTTT.

This chain uses TRBV7-2 with TRBJ2-1; TRBD2 matches at 12 bases. V was pared by 4 bases and J by 8 bases, with 6 bases of the junction left unmatched. Germline V gene lookup returns CDR1 SGHTA and CDR2 FQGNSA. The CDR3 is made up of 15 amino acids. CDR3 region: CASSYLAGGWYEQFF. CDR3 in DNA: TGTGCCAGCAGCTATCTAGCGGGAGGGTGGTATGAGCAGTTCTTC.

This clonotype is a singleton in its sample. A read error may produce the germline difference seen at one junction end. The rearrangement joins TRBV20-1 to TRBJ2-5, with D maybe TRBD2 (6 bases). There are 11 residues in the CDR3. Germline V gene data show CDR1 as DFQATT and CDR2 as SNEGSKA (reference sequence). The CDR3 coding sequence is TGCAGTGCTAGTAGCGGAGAGATCCAGTACTTC. Translated, it gives CSASSGEIQYF.

The table lists this clonotype with a few counts. This chain links TRBV30 with TRBJ2-2; maybe TRBD1 (6 bases). The V end lost 3 bases, the J end lost 4 bases, and 12 bases lay between the germline ends. This CDR3 spans 14 amino acids. CDR1 and CDR2 (germline): GTSNPN, SVGIG (reference sequence). CDR3 coding DNA: TGTGCCTGGAGGGCCTCAGGGGCCACCGGGGAGCTGTTTTTT. It encodes CAWRASGATGELFF.

This clonotype has only one observation. This may be a read error, as it is one base from a much larger clone. This chain links TRBV30 with TRBJ1-5, with D unclear. This CDR3 has 10 residues. Germline V gives CDR1 GTSNPN, CDR2 SVGIG (reference sequence). Trimming cost V 5 bases and J 9 bases, with 8 bases left between them. The CDR3 protein is CAWFDRPQHF. CDR3 sequence (DNA): TGTGCCTGGTTCGATCGGCCCCAGCATTTT.

This clonotype was observed once. This sequence joins TRBV5-1 and TRBJ2-7; 8 bases align to TRBD1. Germline V gene sequence: CDR1 SGHRS, CDR2 YFSETQ. V lost 4 bases, J lost 2 bases, and 8 bases stayed unmatched. CDR3 length equals 15 residues. In DNA form, the CDR3 reads TGCGCCAGCAGCAGACAGGGGACGGGACCCTACGAGCAGTACTTC. Translation gives CASSRQGTGPYEQYF.

In this sample, this clonotype turned up many times. This chain links TRBV14 with TRBJ2-2; possibly TRBD1 for D (5 bases). The germline V gene encodes CDR1 SGHDN and CDR2 FVKESK. Trimming left V 4 bases short and J 0 bases short, with 9 bases between. The CDR3 has 15 amino acids. Written as DNA, the CDR3 is TGTGCCAGCAGCCCCGGACACACGAACACCGGGGAGCTGTTTTTT. This gives the protein CASSPGHTNTGELFF.

About this clonotype itself: This CDR3 fails to terminate in the conserved phenylalanine or tryptophan, so it likely reflects a read error. Because the CDR3's place on the DNA is in doubt, the DNA is left out and the CDR3 is given as listed by TCRdb. The chain couples TRBV4-2 to TRBJ1-2. Germline CDR1 LGHNA, CDR2 YNFKEQ. The CDR3 numbers 9 amino acids, ends counted. CDR3 amino acids: CASSQGLTY.

The DNA of the CDR3 is TGCGCCAGCAGCCCCATTTCGAATGAGCAGTTCTTC. Encoded protein: CASSPISNEQFF. The V and J genes are TRBV4-1 and TRBJ2-1, with D unclear. CDR1 is MGHRA, CDR2 YSYEKL, per germline. V was shortened by 4 bases and J by 7 bases, with 8 bases between the two germline ends. The CDR3 totals 12 residues.

This clonotype was found many times. The rearrangement joins TRBV5-6 to TRBJ1-2; 7 bases match TRBD1. This CDR3 has 13 amino acids. The trim removed 7 bases at V and 8 bases at J, leaving 11 bases unmatched. Germline V gene lookup returns CDR1 SGHDT and CDR2 YYEEEE. As DNA, the CDR3 is TGTGCCAGCCTAGGGGGCCGCCTAGGGGGCTACACCTTC. Encoded protein: CASLGGRLGGYTF. The full variable domain, rest sourced from reference TRBV5-6 and TRBJ1-2, is DAGVTQSPTHLIKTRGQQVTLRCSPKSGHDTVSWYQQALGQGPQFIFQYYEEEERQRGNFPDRFSGHQFPNYSSELNVNALLLGDSALYLCASLGGRLGGYTFGSGTRLTVV.

This clonotype was counted only a few times. The rearrangement links TRBV30 to TRBJ2-7; tentatively, D is TRBD1 or TRBD2 (5 bases each). This CDR3 spans 14 amino acids. Per germline, CDR1 GTSNPN and CDR2 SVGIG (reference sequence). The V end was cut by 0 bases, the J end by 2 bases, with 11 bases between. The CDR3 loop is CAWSVVGVTYEQYF. The CDR3 DNA is TGTGCCTGGAGTGTGGTGGGGGTCACCTACGAGCAGTACTTC.

The V gene is TRBV7-9, the J gene TRBJ2-5, with D perhaps TRBD1 (5 bases). The ends were cut back, 6 bases at V and 1 base at J, with 18 bases in the middle. CDR1 and CDR2 (germline): SEHNR, FQNEAQ (reference sequence). CDR3 length: 16 amino acids. The CDR3 here is CASSPDSRYFQETQYF. CDR3 bases: TGTGCCAGCAGTCCTGACAGTCGATATTTCCAAGAGACCCAGTACTTC.

The rearrangement links TRBV12-3 or TRBV12-4 to TRBJ1-3; D gene ambiguous. V shed 3 bases and J shed 12 bases, with 18 bases lying between them. The CDR3 has 14 residues. CDR3 residues: CASSFRTAETVIYF. CDR3 nucleotide sequence: TGTGCCAGCAGTTTTCGGACCGCCGAAACAGTCATATATTTT.

This clonotype was detected many times. V is TRBV28 and J is TRBJ2-7; 7 bases fit TRBD1. CDR1 is MDHEN and CDR2 is SYDVKM in the germline V gene. The junction had 11 bases not matched to a gene; V was cut back by 6 bases and J by 6 bases. This CDR3 is built from 14 residues. This chain's CDR3 is CASSYQGVLAEQYF. The CDR3 nucleotides read TGTGCCAGCAGCTACCAGGGGGTCCTGGCCGAGCAGTACTTC.

The chain links TRBV10-1 to TRBJ2-7, with D perhaps assigned TRBD1 or TRBD2 (5 bases each). The germline V gene encodes CDR1 WNHNN and CDR2 SYGVQD (reference sequence). The V gene lost 8 bases and the J gene lost 2 bases, with 22 bases spanning the gap. There are 16 residues in the CDR3. The CDR3 DNA reads as TGCGCCAGCTCCCCTTCTTTCGGGACGGCTACCTACGAGCAGTACTTC. Its translation: CASSPSFGTATYEQYF.

This clonotype was recorded a few times. The rearrangement uses TRBV4-1 and TRBJ2-7; 7 bases line up with TRBD2. Unmatched junction bases numbered 3, after V lost 2 bases and J lost 2 bases. Germline loops: CDR1 MGHRA, CDR2 YSYEKL. CDR3 length: 14 residues. The CDR3 region has the DNA TGCGCCAGCAGCCAAAGGACTAGGACCTACGAGCAGTACTTC. Its protein is CASSQRTRTYEQYF.

This clonotype was observed a single time. The CDR3 sequence is CASSEGRTGGYEQYF. CDR3 DNA: TGTGCCAGCAGTGAAGGAAGGACGGGAGGGTACGAGCAGTACTTC. V usage is TRBV12-3 or TRBV12-4 and J usage is TRBJ2-7, with 8 bases identical to TRBD2. The CDR3 is made up of 15 amino acids. The ends lost 5 bases at V and 4 bases at J; junction bases unmatched: 10.

In DNA, the CDR3 is TGTGCCAGCAGCTCCGGGGGGTCCTTGGGCGGAGCTTTCTTT. Protein: CASSSGGSLGGAFF. The chain recombines TRBV11-2 with TRBJ1-1; D possibly corresponds to TRBD1 (5 bases). Germline assignment: CDR1 SGHAT and CDR2 FQNNGV. V lost 4 bases to trimming and J lost 10 bases, with 19 bases between them. CDR3 length: 14 amino acids.